The 7 T cell receptor beta chains below come from one sample, sequenced in a study of T cell repertoires in cytomegalovirus infection. Each CDR3 protein gets one entry after TCRdb re-called the reads with MiXCR. In the table there are over 150,000 distinct CDR3 sequences, about 20% of which are singletons. The sequencing sample was made of PBMCs. All receptors come from a human donor in good health (CMV status not recorded). Some clones in this sample may be carry-over from other donors' samples.

This clonotype was seen many times. J is TRBJ2-5 and V is TRBV7-6; TRBD1 or TRBD2 may be the D gene (6 bases each). The CDR3 sequence is 15 residues long. Germline CDR1 is SGHVS and CDR2 is FNYEAQ. V lost 2 bases and J lost 3, with 13 bases in between. The CDR3 is CASSLWEDREETQYF. The CDR3 coding sequence is TGTGCCAGCAGCTTATGGGAGGACAGAGAAGAGACCCAGTACTTC.

This clonotype was recorded a few times. The chain combines TRBV29-1 with TRBJ2-1, with D perhaps TRBD2 (6 bases). Germline V gene sequence: CDR1 SQVTM, CDR2 ANQGSEA. V dropped 3 bases and J dropped 4 bases, with 7 bases sitting between them. This CDR3 region has 12 residues. CDR3 nucleotide sequence: TGCAGCGTTGAGGGGACTTACAATGAGCAGTTCTTC. Amino acid sequence: CSVEGTYNEQFF.

A few counts support this clonotype. The chain recombines TRBV12-3 or TRBV12-4 with TRBJ2-2; TRBD1 matches at 11 bases. V lost 8 bases and J lost 5; bases outside the gene matches: 4. The CDR3 length is 14 residues. CDR3 nucleotide sequence: TGTGCCAGCCGGGGACAGGGGGTGACCGGGGAGCTGTTTTTT. It encodes CASRGQGVTGELFF.

This clonotype has ten or more counts. V and J are TRBV7-8 and TRBJ2-7, with D tentatively TRBD2 (7 bases). V lost 3 bases and J 2 bases, leaving 20 bases between the germline ends. This CDR3 spans 17 amino acids. Germline CDR1 is SGHVS and CDR2 is FQNEAQ. The CDR3 region is CASSFPRSGEGTYEQYF. CDR3 sequence (DNA): TGTGCCAGCAGCTTCCCGCGGTCAGGGGAGGGGACCTACGAGCAGTACTTC.

This clonotype was seen a handful of times. The CDR3 DNA reads TGTGCCAGCAGCTTACGGGGACTAGCGATCACAGATACGCAGTATTTT. This encodes CASSLRGLAITDTQYF. The chain is built from TRBV7-8 and TRBJ2-3, with 10 bases aligning to TRBD2. Trimming at V came to 2 bases and at J to 2 bases, leaving 4 bases not matched to a gene. The CDR3 length is 16 residues. From germline, CDR1 is SGHVS and CDR2 FQNEAQ.

Here the CDR3 DNA reads TGCAGCGTTGAACGCCTAGAAGGGAACATTCAGTACTTC. Its protein is CSVERLEGNIQYF. The genes are TRBV29-1 and TRBJ2-4; D not certain. The germline V and J ends were trimmed by 2 bases and 7 bases, with 12 bases remaining between them. CDR1 and CDR2 (germline): SQVTM, ANQGSEA. CDR3 size: 13 residues.

This clonotype was detected ten times or more. The chain uses TRBV7-2 and TRBJ2-5; D unresolved. Trimming removed 2 bases from V and 2 bases from J, with 3 bases in between. The CDR3 has 12 residues. CDR1 and CDR2 from the germline V gene are SGHTA and FQGNSA. CDR3 DNA sequence: TGTGCCAGCAGCTTAACGCAAGAGACCCAGTACTTC. Protein sequence: CASSLTQETQYF.